This T cell receptor (beta chain) was obtained from a study of regulatory T cells in long-lasting Graves disease (dated by TCRdb to the early 2020s). Background for the entire study: Antithyroid drugs had been taken for less than 3 months by newly diagnosed Graves' disease patients. A total of around 35 samples were covered by TCR sequencing, comprising approximately 13 persistent and around 20 newly diagnosed Graves' disease patients. The study took place in China and was registered as a clinical trial. Peripheral blood TCR sequencing and RNA sequencing compared persistent Graves' disease patients with newly diagnosed Graves' disease patients. Study-level results and caveats: Sequencing and analysis were limited to the TCR beta chain. Lower TCR Shannon entropy and fewer highly expanded clones were observed in persistent Graves' disease patients than in newly diagnosed patients, which suggested clonal expansion. The small sample size was acknowledged by the authors as a limitation that may reduce accuracy. Peripheral blood alone was examined, since thyroid tissue, which constituted the primary lesion, could not be accessed. Persistent disease showed preferential use of TRBV28, TRBJ1-2 and TRBJ2-5, whereas newly diagnosed disease favored TRBV20-1 and TRBJ2-1. Persistent patients shared more public clonotypes among themselves (around 3,000) than newly diagnosed patients did (over 900).

Explained via the paper, the time point label denotes: newly diagnosed GD, antithyroid drugs for less than 3 months. For both TCR sequencing and RNA sequencing, RNA was extracted from PBMCs using TRIzol. The diagnosis of Graves' disease was made according to American Thyroid Association guidelines. Patients were recruited from an endocrinology department in Xi'an, China. Each patient gave 7.5 to 10 milliliters of peripheral blood, collected in an EDTA anticoagulant tube. Ficoll Paque Plus density gradient separation was used to isolate PBMCs, and no further T cell sorting was done. An Agilent 2100 Bioanalyzer and agarose gel were used to assess RNA quality, and a NanoDrop 2000 was used to measure RNA concentration. At least ten counts were recorded for this clonotype. Its antigen specificity is not known. Base qualities are not at hand, and no much larger clone is one base apart. V has 0 bases trimmed and J has 5 bases trimmed; junction bases matching no gene number 3. The germline V gene (reference sequence) specifies SEHNR as CDR1 and FQNEAQ as CDR2. From the cysteine up to the phenylalanine, the CDR3 has a length of 15 residues. Only CDR3 DNA is held: 45 bases, read in frame from base 1.

Libraries were prepared through multiplex PCR. Sequencing used an Illumina HiSeq 4000. CDR3 regions were amplified by Arm-PCR with iRepertoire HTBI primers to construct TCR beta libraries. Before sequencing, the PCR products went through gel purification. Concerning the study's data processing: Gene usage analysis of CDR3 amino acid clonotypes used the roughly 60 TRBV and 14 to 15 TRBJ segments found across samples. COPE and FqMerger were used to merge the filtered high-quality paired reads into contigs. BLAST was used to align contigs to the IMGT TRBV, TRBD and TRBJ reference genes, and CDR3 was defined following IMGT. Highly expanded clones were defined as clonotypes with a frequency above 0.1%. Shannon entropy served as the measure of repertoire diversity, while the Gini coefficient captured V-J evenness. A clonotype found in more than one individual was treated as public. In-frame beta chains were kept once TCRdb had trimmed the public reads at Q25 with fastp and called clones with MiXCR. Every distinct CDR3 protein forms one entry, paired with its most common genes and DNA. The V and J calls and clone size are TCRdb's, not the authors'. The sample profile shows about half a million distinct CDR3 sequences; approximately 12% of them were found once. The ten most abundant clones make up 7.5% to 9% of the sample.

This sample also appeared in a second study, on T cells in Graves' hyperthyroidism and ophthalmopathy. As that second study puts it: Graves' hyperthyroidism was defined as stable when no progression to ophthalmopathy occurred over 18 months of follow-up. The hyperthyroidism patients were between 18 and 65 years old and newly diagnosed, with a disease duration of less than 2 months. The study excluded patients with uncontrolled infections, other autoimmune diseases, pregnancy or lactation. Diagnoses were established on the basis of clinical symptoms, serum thyroxine and TRAb, thyroid ultrasound, and orbital computed tomography. The TCR CDR3 was subjected to a first round of RT-PCR using the HTBI primer set and the Qiagen OneStep RT-PCR kit. Blood samples also contained most of the expanded thyroid clonotypes (frequency above 0.001), which suggests that blood repertoires may reflect thyroid immune responses. A model built on a 13 V-J signature distinguished ophthalmopathy from stable hyperthyroidism, reaching about 89% sensitivity and about 81% specificity in cross-validation and 80%/75% in testing. In validation, the model predicted progression to ophthalmopathy a median of around six months before onset, with about 67% sensitivity and about 72% specificity. TCR V-J signatures able to tell the groups apart were searched for in a discovery cohort of 100 patients, of whom more than 40 had Graves' ophthalmopathy and 55 to 60 had stable Graves' hyperthyroidism. Prospective prediction of ophthalmopathy was tested in an independent validation cohort of some 20 hyperthyroidism patients and 15 to 17 patients who later progressed to ophthalmopathy. The roughly 100 discovery patients were divided at random into training and test sets in a 7:3 ratio. Thyroid tissue and blood T-cell repertoires from about six Graves' hyperthyroidism patients were also compared in the study. After sampling, hyperthyroidism patients received methimazole starting at 30 mg daily, and ophthalmopathy patients received high-dose intravenous methylprednisolone. A second multiplex PCR round built the libraries, followed by size selection and purification. Paired-end sequencing of the libraries was performed with 100 bp reads on an Illumina HiSeq2000. Raw data were processed with SOAPnuke, discarding reads with adapters, uncalled bases, mean Phred below 15, or no exact constant-primer or identifier match. COPE v1.2.5 was used to merge the high-quality paired reads, and each unique nucleotide sequence was defined as a clonotype. Clonotypes were aligned to IMGT TRBV, TRBD and TRBJ reference segments using MiTCR v1.1. The analysis was restricted to V-J combinations with a frequency above 0.0001, which together covered 99.2% of the repertoires. A TCS score was defined as the ratio between F50 (clonal expansion) and ExV (chaos), using BLOSUM62-based TCRdist between CDR3 peptides within each V-J. Welch's t-statistics and random forest reduced fewer than 600 V-J features to roughly 13, which were used in a naive Bayes classifier (R e1071). Sample size was not statistically predetermined, and blinding of investigators to group allocation was not performed. According to the paper, TCR Vbeta CDR3 sequencing was carried out on over 130 peripheral blood samples, which came from 40 to 45 ophthalmopathy, 70 to 80 hyperthyroidism and about 17 progressor patients.

The chain was built from TRBV7-9 and TRBJ2-1, with TRBD1 identical over 8 junction bases. The starting material was peripheral blood mononuclear cells (PBMCs), obtained at new diagnosis, from a patient treated with antithyroid drugs. The TCR comes from a woman aged 25 to 45 with Graves disease. Donor details come from another sample of the same person, matched by shared clones. Here the CDR3 is given as CASSLAGTGHNEQFF. The base sequence is TGTGCCAGCAGCTTAGCCGGGACAGGTCACAATGAGCAGTTCTTC.